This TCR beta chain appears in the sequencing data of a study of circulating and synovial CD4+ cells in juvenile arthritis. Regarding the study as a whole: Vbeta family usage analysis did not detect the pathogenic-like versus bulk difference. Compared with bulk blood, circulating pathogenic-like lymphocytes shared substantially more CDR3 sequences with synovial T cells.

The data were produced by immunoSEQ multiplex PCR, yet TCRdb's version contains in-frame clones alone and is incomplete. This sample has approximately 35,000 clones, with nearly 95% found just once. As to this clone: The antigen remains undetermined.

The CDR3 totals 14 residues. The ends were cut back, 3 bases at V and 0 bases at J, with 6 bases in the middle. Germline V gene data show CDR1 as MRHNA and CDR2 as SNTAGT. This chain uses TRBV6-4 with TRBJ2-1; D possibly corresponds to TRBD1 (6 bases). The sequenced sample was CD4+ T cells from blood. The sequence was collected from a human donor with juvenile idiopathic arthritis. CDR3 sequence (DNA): TGTGCCAGCAGTGAACAGGGCTCCTACAATGAGCAGTTCTTC. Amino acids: CASSEQGSYNEQFF.